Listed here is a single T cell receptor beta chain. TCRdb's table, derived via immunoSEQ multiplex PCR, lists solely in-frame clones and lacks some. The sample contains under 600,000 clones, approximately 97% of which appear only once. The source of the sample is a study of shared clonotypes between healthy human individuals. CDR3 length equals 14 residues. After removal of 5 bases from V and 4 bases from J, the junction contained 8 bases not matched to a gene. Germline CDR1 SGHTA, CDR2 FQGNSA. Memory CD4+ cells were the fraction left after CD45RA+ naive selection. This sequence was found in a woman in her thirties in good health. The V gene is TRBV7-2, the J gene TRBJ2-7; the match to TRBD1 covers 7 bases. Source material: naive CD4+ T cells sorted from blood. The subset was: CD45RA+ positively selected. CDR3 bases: TGTGCCAGCAGCGGCCGGGACAGCAGATACGAGCAGTACTTC. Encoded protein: CASSGRDSRYEQYF.